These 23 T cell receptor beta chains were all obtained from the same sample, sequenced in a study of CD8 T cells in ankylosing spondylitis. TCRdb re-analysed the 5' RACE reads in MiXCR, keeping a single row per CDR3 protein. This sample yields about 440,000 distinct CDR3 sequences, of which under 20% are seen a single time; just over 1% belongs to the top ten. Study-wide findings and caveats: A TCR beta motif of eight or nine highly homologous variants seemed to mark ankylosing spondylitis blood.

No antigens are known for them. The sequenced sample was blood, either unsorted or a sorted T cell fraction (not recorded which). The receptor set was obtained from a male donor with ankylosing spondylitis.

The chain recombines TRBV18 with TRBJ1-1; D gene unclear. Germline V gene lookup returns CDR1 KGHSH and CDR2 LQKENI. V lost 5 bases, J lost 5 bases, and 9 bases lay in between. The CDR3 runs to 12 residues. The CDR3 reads CASSTMGTEAFF. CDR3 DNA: TGTGCCAGCTCAACAATGGGGACTGAAGCTTTCTTT.

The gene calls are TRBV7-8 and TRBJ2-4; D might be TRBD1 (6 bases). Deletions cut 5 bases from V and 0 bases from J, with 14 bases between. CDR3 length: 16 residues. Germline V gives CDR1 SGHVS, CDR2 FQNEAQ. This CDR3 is CASSTRTELAKNIQYF. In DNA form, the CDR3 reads TGTGCCAGCAGCACCCGGACAGAGTTAGCCAAAAACATTCAGTACTTC.

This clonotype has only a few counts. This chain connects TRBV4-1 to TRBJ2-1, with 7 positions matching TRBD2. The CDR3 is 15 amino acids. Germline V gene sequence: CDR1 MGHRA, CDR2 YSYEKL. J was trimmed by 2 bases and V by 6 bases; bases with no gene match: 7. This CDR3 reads CASSGWGGTYNEQFF. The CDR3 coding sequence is TGCGCCAGCAGTGGTTGGGGGGGGACCTACAATGAGCAGTTCTTC.

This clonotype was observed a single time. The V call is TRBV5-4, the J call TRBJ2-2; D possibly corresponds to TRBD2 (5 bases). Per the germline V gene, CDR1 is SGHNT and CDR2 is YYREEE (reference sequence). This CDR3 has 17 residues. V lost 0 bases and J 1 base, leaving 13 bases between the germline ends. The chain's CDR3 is CASSLADSSKNTGELFF. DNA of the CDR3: TGTGCCAGCAGCTTGGCGGATTCTAGCAAGAACACCGGGGAGCTGTTTTTT.

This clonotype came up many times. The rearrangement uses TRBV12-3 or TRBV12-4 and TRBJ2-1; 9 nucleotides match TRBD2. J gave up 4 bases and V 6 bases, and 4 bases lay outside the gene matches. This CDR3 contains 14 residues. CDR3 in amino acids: CASSLGLAYNEQFF. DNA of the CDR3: TGTGCCAGCAGCCTAGGACTAGCGTACAATGAGCAGTTCTTC.

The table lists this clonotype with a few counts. The CDR3 protein is CATAGPGGNQPQHF. The CDR3 region has the DNA TGTGCCACTGCGGGCCCTGGGGGCAATCAGCCCCAGCATTTT. The chain has TRBV24-1 and TRBJ1-5; D not certain. The germline V gene has CDR1 KGHDR and CDR2 SFDVKD. Trimming cost V 10 bases and J 2 bases, with 14 bases left between them. CDR3 size: 14 residues.

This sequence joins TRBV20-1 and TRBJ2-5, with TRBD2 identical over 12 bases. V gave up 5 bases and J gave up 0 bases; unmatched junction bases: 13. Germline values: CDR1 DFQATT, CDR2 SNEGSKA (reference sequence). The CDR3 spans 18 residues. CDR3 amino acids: CSAFNPGLAGRYQETQYF. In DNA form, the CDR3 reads TGCAGTGCTTTTAATCCTGGACTAGCGGGGAGATACCAAGAGACCCAGTACTTC.

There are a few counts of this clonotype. Here the CDR3 reads CASSQGQLNYGYTF. The CDR3 DNA is TGTGCCAGCAGCCAAGGGCAGCTTAACTATGGCTACACCTTC. This chain connects TRBV3-1 to TRBJ1-2; D is uncertain. V gave up 1 base and J gave up 1 base, with 7 bases separating them. The germline V gene has CDR1 LGHDT and CDR2 YNNKEL (reference sequence). This CDR3 has 14 amino acids.

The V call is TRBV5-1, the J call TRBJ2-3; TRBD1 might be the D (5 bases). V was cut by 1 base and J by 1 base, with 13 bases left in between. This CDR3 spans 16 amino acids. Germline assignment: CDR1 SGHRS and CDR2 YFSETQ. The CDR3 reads CASSLLGLRGTDTQYF. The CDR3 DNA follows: TGCGCCAGCAGCTTGTTGGGGCTAAGGGGCACAGATACGCAGTATTTT.

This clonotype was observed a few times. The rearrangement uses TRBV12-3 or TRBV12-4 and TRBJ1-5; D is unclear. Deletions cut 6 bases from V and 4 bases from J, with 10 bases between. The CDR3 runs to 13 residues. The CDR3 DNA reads TGTGCCAGCAGCCCAACAAGTAATCAGCCCCAGCATTTT. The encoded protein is CASSPTSNQPQHF.

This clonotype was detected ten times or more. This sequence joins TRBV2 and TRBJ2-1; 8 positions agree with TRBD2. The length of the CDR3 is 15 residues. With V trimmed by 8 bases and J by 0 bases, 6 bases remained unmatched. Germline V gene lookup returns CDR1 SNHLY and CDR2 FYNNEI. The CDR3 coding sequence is TGTGCCAGCTCGGGGGGGGGGAACTCCTACAATGAGCAGTTCTTC. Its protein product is CASSGGGNSYNEQFF.

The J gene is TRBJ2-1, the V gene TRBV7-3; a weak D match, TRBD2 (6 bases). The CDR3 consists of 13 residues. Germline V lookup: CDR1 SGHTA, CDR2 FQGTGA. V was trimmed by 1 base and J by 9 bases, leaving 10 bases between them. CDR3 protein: CASSLMTSGEQFF. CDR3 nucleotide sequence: TGTGCCAGCAGCTTAATGACTAGTGGTGAGCAGTTCTTC.

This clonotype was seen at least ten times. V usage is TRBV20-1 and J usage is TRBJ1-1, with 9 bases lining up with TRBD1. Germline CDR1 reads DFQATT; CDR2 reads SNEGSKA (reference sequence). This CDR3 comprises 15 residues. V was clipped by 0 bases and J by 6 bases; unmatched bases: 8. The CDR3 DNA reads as TGCAGTGCTAGAGATTCGGGACAGGGTGTAGCTGAAGCTTTCTTT. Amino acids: CSARDSGQGVAEAFF.

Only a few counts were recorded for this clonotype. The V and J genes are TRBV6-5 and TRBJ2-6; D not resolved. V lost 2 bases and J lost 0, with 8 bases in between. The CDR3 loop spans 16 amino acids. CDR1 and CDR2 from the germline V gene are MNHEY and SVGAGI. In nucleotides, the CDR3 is TGTGCCAGCAGTTACGACGGTAGCTCTGGGGCCAACGTCCTGACTTTC. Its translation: CASSYDGSSGANVLTF.

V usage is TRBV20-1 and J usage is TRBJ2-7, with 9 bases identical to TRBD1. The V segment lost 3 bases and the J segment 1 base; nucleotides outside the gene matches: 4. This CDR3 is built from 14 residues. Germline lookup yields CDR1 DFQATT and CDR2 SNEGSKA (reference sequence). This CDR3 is CSARGTGSSYEQYF. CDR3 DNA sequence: TGCAGTGCTAGGGGGACAGGGAGTTCCTACGAGCAGTACTTC.

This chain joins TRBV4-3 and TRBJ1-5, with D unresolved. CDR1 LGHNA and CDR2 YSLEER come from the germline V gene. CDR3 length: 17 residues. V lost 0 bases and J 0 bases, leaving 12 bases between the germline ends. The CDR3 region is CASSQEFGRDSNQPQHF. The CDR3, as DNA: TGCGCCAGCAGCCAAGAGTTTGGGCGGGATAGCAATCAGCCCCAGCATTTT.

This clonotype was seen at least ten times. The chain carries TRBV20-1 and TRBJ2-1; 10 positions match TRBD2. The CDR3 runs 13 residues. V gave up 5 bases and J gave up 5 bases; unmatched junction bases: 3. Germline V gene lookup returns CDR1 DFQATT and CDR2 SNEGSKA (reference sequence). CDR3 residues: CSAPLAGDNEQFF. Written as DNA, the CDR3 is TGCAGTGCTCCTCTAGCGGGGGACAATGAGCAGTTCTTC.

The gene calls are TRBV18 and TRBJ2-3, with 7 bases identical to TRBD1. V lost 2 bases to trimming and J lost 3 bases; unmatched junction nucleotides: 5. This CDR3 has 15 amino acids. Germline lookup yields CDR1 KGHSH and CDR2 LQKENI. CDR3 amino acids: CASSPGTVVTDTQYF. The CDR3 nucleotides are TGTGCCAGCTCACCAGGGACAGTGGTAACAGATACGCAGTATTTT.

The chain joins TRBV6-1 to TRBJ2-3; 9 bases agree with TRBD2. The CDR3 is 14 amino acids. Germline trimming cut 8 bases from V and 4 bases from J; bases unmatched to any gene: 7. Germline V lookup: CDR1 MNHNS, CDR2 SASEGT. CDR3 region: CASELAGSADTQYF. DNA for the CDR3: TGTGCCAGCGAACTAGCGGGTTCGGCAGATACGCAGTATTTT.

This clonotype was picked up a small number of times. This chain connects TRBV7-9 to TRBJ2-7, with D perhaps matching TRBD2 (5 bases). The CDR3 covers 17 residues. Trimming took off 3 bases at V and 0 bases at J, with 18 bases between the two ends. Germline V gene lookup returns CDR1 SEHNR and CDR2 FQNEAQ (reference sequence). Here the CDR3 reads CASSFGQSSLSSYEQYF. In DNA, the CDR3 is TGTGCCAGCAGCTTTGGGCAGTCTAGCTTAAGCTCCTACGAGCAGTACTTC. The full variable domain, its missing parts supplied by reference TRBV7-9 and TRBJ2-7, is DTGVSQNPRHKITKRGQNVTFRCDPISEHNRLYWYRQTLGQGPEFLTYFQNEAQLEKSRLLSDRFSAERPKGSFSTLEIQRTEQGDSAMYLCASSFGQSSLSSYEQYFGPGTRLTVT.

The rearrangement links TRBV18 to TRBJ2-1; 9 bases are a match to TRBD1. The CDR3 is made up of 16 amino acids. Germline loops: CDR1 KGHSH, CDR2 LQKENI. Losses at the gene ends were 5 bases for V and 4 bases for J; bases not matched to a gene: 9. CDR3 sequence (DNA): TGTGCCAGCTCATCAACCGGGACAGGGATATACAATGAGCAGTTCTTC. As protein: CASSSTGTGIYNEQFF.

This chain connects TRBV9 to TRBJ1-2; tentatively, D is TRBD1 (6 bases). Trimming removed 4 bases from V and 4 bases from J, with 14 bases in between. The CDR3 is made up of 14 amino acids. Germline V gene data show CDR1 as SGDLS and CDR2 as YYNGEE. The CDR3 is CASSSTGTSYGYTF. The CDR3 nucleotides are TGTGCCAGCAGCTCTACCGGGACAAGCTATGGCTACACCTTC.

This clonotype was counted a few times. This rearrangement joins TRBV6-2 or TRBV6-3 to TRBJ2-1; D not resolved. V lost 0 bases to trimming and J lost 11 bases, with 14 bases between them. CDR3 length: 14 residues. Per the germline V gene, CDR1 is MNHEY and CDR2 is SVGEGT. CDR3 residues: CASSYSHDLQKQFF. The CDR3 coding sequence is TGTGCCAGCAGTTACTCACACGACCTACAAAAGCAGTTCTTC.